This is a list of T cell receptor beta chains from one sample in a study of a mutant IDH1 vaccine in newly diagnosed glioma. Which antigens these TCRs recognize remains unknown. Assay: immunoSEQ multiplex PCR; the TCRdb copy retains only in-frame clones and omits some. This table has roughly 110,000 clones, approximately 87% appearing once. The specimen was PBMCs, collected from a glioma patient whose treatment included an IDH1 peptide vaccine. The receptor source for this set is a woman between 45 and 60 years old with glioma. Each CDR3 is given with its conserved first and last residue. The order of the fields is D gene, clone size, CDR3 length, J gene, V gene, CDR3 protein, CDR3 DNA. The D gene is left open where the match is weak. Not all rows give a size; the values are once, few, many and, for expanded clones, a class.

NA NA 14 TRBJ2-2 TRBV18 CASSPQGVTGELFF TGTGCCAGCTCACCTCAGGGTGTCACCGGGGAGCTGTTTTTT
NA NA 14 TRBJ1-2 TRBV7-2 CASSLQGRTYGYTF TGTGCCAGCAGCTTGCAGGGGCGCACCTATGGCTACACCTTC
TRBD1 NA 13 TRBJ1-5 TRBV27 CATAGTGDLLQHF TGTGCCACCGCCGGGACAGGGGATCTGCTCCAGCATTTT
TRBD2 NA 16 TRBJ2-1 TRBV9 CASSAYVSGSWYEQFF TGTGCCAGCAGCGCCTATGTAAGCGGGAGTTGGTATGAGCAGTTCTTC
NA NA 12 TRBJ2-5 TRBV6-1 CASSYGEETQYF TGTGCCAGCAGTTATGGAGAGGAGACCCAGTACTTC
TRBD1 NA 13 TRBJ2-7 TRBV29-1 CSVRGQGNYEQYF TGCAGCGTCCGAGGACAGGGTAACTACGAGCAGTACTTC
NA once 16 TRBJ2-7 TRBV6-5 CASSYSTGVRDYEQYF TGTGCCAGCAGTTATTCCACGGGAGTCAGGGACTACGAGCAGTACTTC
NA NA 14 TRBJ1-5 TRBV25-1 CASTPPGADQPQHF TGTGCCAGCACCCCCCCGGGGGCTGATCAGCCCCAGCATTTT
TRBD2 NA 16 TRBJ2-2 TRBV5-1 CASSLSSGIDTGELFF TGCGCCAGCAGCTTGAGTAGCGGGATAGACACCGGGGAGCTGTTTTTT
NA once 13 TRBJ1-2 TRBV6-4 CASSDPNRVGYTF TGTGCCAGCAGTGACCCGAACAGGGTAGGCTACACCTTC
TRBD2 once 18 TRBJ2-1 TRBV29-1 CSVERLNPGTSGNNEQFF TGCAGCGTTGAACGACTAAACCCCGGGACTAGCGGAAACAATGAGCAGTTCTTC
NA NA 14 TRBJ2-6 TRBV5-1 CASSSFAGANVLTF TGCGCCAGCAGCTCCTTCGCTGGGGCCAACGTCCTGACTTTC
NA few 14 TRBJ1-3 TRBV30 CAWSLKGTGNTIYF TGTGCCTGGAGCCTGAAAGGGACTGGAAACACCATATATTTT
NA NA 15 TRBJ1-1 TRBV7-9 CASSPRGVVDTEAFF TGTGCCAGCAGCCCCAGAGGGGTTGTGGACACTGAAGCTTTCTTT
TRBD2 NA 19 TRBJ2-6 TRBV9 CASSSWASGDPSGANVLTF TGTGCCAGCAGCAGCTGGGCTAGCGGGGACCCTTCTGGGGCCAACGTCCTGACTTTC
TRBD2 NA 17 TRBJ2-3 TRBV27 CASRWTSGRGATDTQYF TGTGCCAGCAGGTGGACTAGCGGGAGGGGGGCCACAGATACGCAGTATTTT
TRBD2 NA 11 TRBJ2-1 TRBV20-1 CSARETSGRIF TGCAGTGCTAGAGAGACTAGCGGGAGAATCTTC
NA NA 15 TRBJ2-5 TRBV7-9 CASSLTVGLFETQYF TGTGCCAGCAGCTTAACAGTGGGGCTCTTCGAGACCCAGTACTTC
TRBD2 NA 15 TRBJ2-5 TRBV5-4 CASSPRSGRQETQYF TGTGCCAGCAGCCCTCGGAGCGGGAGACAAGAGACCCAGTACTTC
NA NA 15 TRBJ1-6 TRBV6-5 CASSYSTQNNSPLHF TGTGCCAGCAGTTACTCGACACAAAATAATTCACCCCTCCACTTT
NA NA 14 TRBJ2-3 TRBV21-1 CASISGIRTDTQYF TGTGCCAGCATTAGCGGGATACGCACAGATACGCAGTATTTT
TRBD1 once 15 TRBJ2-7 TRBV28 CASSPSGQGAWEQYF TGTGCCAGCAGTCCCTCGGGACAGGGGGCGTGGGAGCAGTACTTC
NA NA 13 TRBJ2-3 TRBV4-2 CASSHRSEDTQYF TGTGCCAGCAGCCACCGGTCGGAAGATACGCAGTATTTT
NA once 15 TRBJ2-7 TRBV19 CASSIDVGNSYEQYF TGTGCCAGTAGTATAGATGTAGGCAACTCCTACGAGCAGTACTTC
TRBD1 few 12 TRBJ1-1 TRBV7-9 CASSYRQGESFF TGTGCCAGCAGCTACCGACAGGGTGAATCTTTCTTT
TRBD2 NA 17 TRBJ2-1 TRBV30 CAWSPGLAGGPGNEQFF TGTGCCTGGAGCCCGGGACTAGCGGGAGGGCCTGGAAATGAGCAGTTCTTC
NA NA 14 TRBJ2-7 TRBV5-6 CASSLEGKAYEQYF TGTGCCAGCAGCTTGGAAGGGAAGGCCTACGAGCAGTACTTC
NA NA 12 TRBJ2-1 TRBV7-7 CASSLAGGEQFF TGTGCTAGCAGCTTAGCTGGGGGTGAGCAGTTCTTC
NA NA 13 TRBJ2-5 TRBV27 CASSLYTGRSQYF TGTGCCAGCAGTTTATACACAGGGAGAAGCCAGTACTTC
NA NA 14 TRBJ1-5 TRBV10-3 CAISNKYSNQPQHF TGTGCCATCAGTAACAAGTATAGCAATCAGCCCCAGCATTTT
TRBD2 NA 17 TRBJ2-1 TRBV10-1 CASSESTASGRAGEQFF TGCGCCAGCAGTGAGTCGACGGCTAGCGGGAGGGCCGGTGAGCAGTTCTTC
TRBD2 NA 19 TRBJ2-1 TRBV19 CASSIEGSGAYSSYNEQFF TGTGCCAGTAGTATAGAGGGTAGCGGGGCCTACAGCTCCTACAATGAGCAGTTCTTC
NA few 14 TRBJ2-7 TRBV4-2 CASSQDQGGYEQYF TGTGCCAGCAGCCAAGATCAAGGGGGCTACGAGCAGTACTTC
TRBD1 NA 14 TRBJ1-2 TRBV6-1 CASSEQGEYYGYTF TGTGCCAGCAGTGAACAGGGGGAATACTATGGCTACACCTTC
TRBD2 NA 18 TRBJ2-5 TRBV4-1 CASSQRVISGRSGETQYF TGCGCCAGCAGCCAAAGGGTCATAAGCGGGAGGTCGGGGGAGACCCAGTACTTC
NA NA 16 TRBJ1-3 TRBV18 CASSPVPGAAGNTIYF TGTGCCAGCTCACCAGTTCCCGGTGCGGCAGGAAACACCATATATTTT
TRBD2 NA 14 TRBJ2-1 TRBV9 CASSGGGRPNEQFF TGTGCCAGCAGCGGCGGGGGTCGACCCAATGAGCAGTTCTTC
NA NA 14 TRBJ2-7 TRBV5-1 CASSRDTSTYEQYF TGCGCCAGCAGTCGGGACACAAGTACCTACGAGCAGTACTTC
TRBD1 NA 16 TRBJ2-2 TRBV27 CASSLGTGEGTGELFF TGTGCCAGCAGTTTAGGGACAGGGGAAGGGACCGGGGAGCTGTTTTTT
NA NA 14 TRBJ2-3 TRBV18 CASSPPGVTDTQYF TGTGCCAGCTCACCACCGGGGGTCACAGATACGCAGTATTTT
NA NA 14 TRBJ1-2 TRBV5-4 CASSLTGRAYGYTF TGTGCCAGCAGCTTAACAGGGCGGGCCTATGGCTACACCTTC
TRBD1 NA 19 TRBJ1-3 TRBV27 CASSSHKGTGGSSGNTIYF TGTGCCAGCAGTTCCCACAAGGGGACAGGGGGTTCTAGTGGAAACACCATATATTTT
NA NA 15 TRBJ2-3 TRBV6-5 CASSFQAFSTDTQYF TGTGCCAGCAGCTTTCAGGCATTCTCAACAGATACGCAGTATTTT
NA NA 11 TRBJ2-2 TRBV19 CASSASGELFF TGTGCCAGTAGTGCTAGCGGGGAGCTGTTTTTT
TRBD1 few 15 TRBJ1-5 TRBV9 CASSWTGESNQPQHF TGTGCCAGCAGCTGGACAGGGGAGAGCAATCAGCCCCAGCATTTT
NA NA 16 TRBJ2-3 TRBV10-2 CASSNTAVTSTDTQYF TGCGCCAGCAGTAATACAGCGGTAACTAGCACAGATACGCAGTATTTT
NA NA 12 TRBJ2-5 TRBV9 CASSVAGETQYF TGTGCCAGCAGCGTAGCTGGAGAGACCCAGTACTTC
NA NA 13 TRBJ1-2 TRBV11-2 CASSLGIGGGYTF TGTGCCAGCAGCTTAGGTATCGGGGGAGGCTACACCTTC
NA NA 14 TRBJ2-5 TRBV6-6 CASSYIGVEETQYF TGTGCCAGCAGTTATATCGGGGTAGAAGAGACCCAGTACTTC
NA NA 14 TRBJ2-1 TRBV30 CAWTVSSVVNEQFF TGTGCCTGGACTGTTTCTAGCGTAGTAAATGAGCAGTTCTTC
TRBD1 NA 16 TRBJ2-2 TRBV5-1 CASSPGTAKNTGELFF TGCGCCAGCAGCCCCGGGACAGCTAAGAACACCGGGGAGCTGTTTTTT
NA few 13 TRBJ1-1 TRBV30 CAWRTLPNTEAFF TGTGCCTGGAGGACTTTACCGAACACTGAAGCTTTCTTT